This T cell receptor (beta chain) was profiled in a study of PD-L1 blockade in urothelial cancer. Study overall: Male sex and bladder-origin urothelial cancer were recorded for twenty-five of 29 patients.

Patients were living with locally advanced or metastatic urothelial carcinoma. Pretreatment and on-treatment samples were taken, numbering 1 to 8 per patient. V lost 1 base and J 3 bases, leaving 12 bases between the germline ends. The CDR3 spans 15 residues. Germline CDR1 SEHNR, CDR2 FQNEAQ (reference sequence). General study results and limits: At 3 weeks on treatment, tumor-associated clones expanded more with durable benefit.

Clones were sequenced by immunoSEQ multiplex PCR, and TCRdb holds only the in-frame ones, with some missing. Of around 45,000 clones listed, more than 70% were seen once; the top ten hold around an eighth. A single count supports this clone. Its antigen is as yet unknown. The chain uses TRBV7-9 and TRBJ1-2; D is uncertain. The sequenced sample was PBMCs, obtained around atezolizumab (anti-PD-L1) treatment. The source of this sequence is a woman aged 60-75 years with urothelial cancer. Written as DNA, the CDR3 is TGTGCCAGCAGCTTAGGCGGACTTGGGTACTATGGCTACACCTTC. Its protein product is CASSLGGLGYYGYTF.